These 23 T cell receptor beta chains came from one sample sequenced in a study of T cells after yellow fever vaccination (dated by TCRdb to the late 2010s). Sample treatment or condition, as interpreted from the label and publication: live attenuated yellow fever vaccine strain. Library preparation employed 5' RACE. The sequencing machine was an Illumina HiSeq 2500. TCRdb reran the public reads through fastp at Q25 and MiXCR, keeping productive beta chains. Rows with a matching CDR3 protein are joined into one entry that keeps the most common DNA and genes. This sample has 300,000 to 400,000 distinct CDR3 sequences in its table, and 6.2% of those were observed once. The ten largest clones take up about 15% of the sample. The starting material was PBMCs, obtained 5 days after the yellow fever booster vaccination. The source is a man younger than 40 who received the YFV17D yellow fever vaccine.

This clonotype has a count of ten or more. This rearrangement joins TRBV6-2 or TRBV6-3 to TRBJ2-2; TRBD2 aligns across 7 bases. The trim removed 2 bases at V and 4 bases at J, leaving 7 bases unmatched. CDR1 is MNHEY, CDR2 SVGEGT, per germline. This CDR3 has 16 residues. The CDR3 loop reads CASSYDSGTPTGELFF. DNA of the CDR3: TGTGCCAGCAGTTACGACAGCGGGACCCCCACCGGGGAGCTGTTTTTT.

This clonotype was seen a handful of times. For the CDR3, the DNA is TGCAGTGCCTGCGACGGGGCGGGAGCACAAGAGACCCAGTACTTC. Protein product: CSACDGAGAQETQYF. The chain links TRBV20-1 to TRBJ2-5; 7 nucleotides match TRBD2. Germline CDR1 DFQATT, CDR2 SNEGSKA (reference sequence). V lost 6 bases, J lost 2 bases, and 12 bases stayed unmatched. This CDR3 comprises 15 residues.

This clonotype has a handful of counts. The J gene is TRBJ2-3, the V gene TRBV7-9; D is perhaps TRBD1 or TRBD2 (5 bases each). This CDR3 is 15 amino acids long. Germline loops: CDR1 SEHNR, CDR2 FQNEAQ (reference sequence). Trimming took off 2 bases at V and 6 bases at J, with 15 bases between the two ends. CDR3 sequence: CASSLNRIRGDTQYF. Written as DNA, the CDR3 is TGTGCCAGCAGCTTAAACAGGATTCGAGGGGATACGCAGTATTTT.

This clonotype was seen a handful of times. The chain combines TRBV19 with TRBJ2-7, with D maybe TRBD1 (5 bases). The CDR3 loop spans 15 amino acids. The germline V gene encodes CDR1 LNHDA and CDR2 SQIVND (reference sequence). The ends were cut back, 6 bases at V and 6 bases at J, with 21 bases in the middle. The CDR3 region is CASSSFGQGLGEQYF. The CDR3 nucleotides read TGTGCCAGTAGCAGCTTTGGCCAGGGATTAGGCGAGCAGTACTTC.

This clonotype was observed a handful of times. The chain carries TRBV20-1 and TRBJ2-2; TRBD2 agrees at 12 bases. CDR1 and CDR2 (germline): DFQATT, SNEGSKA (reference sequence). CDR3 length: 15 residues. Trimming removed 6 bases from V and 4 bases from J; junction bases left unmatched: 6. In nucleotides, the CDR3 is TGCAGTGCGCCGACTAGCGGGAGTGGCACCGGGGAGCTGTTTTTT. Its protein product is CSAPTSGSGTGELFF.

This clonotype occurred many times. The V and J genes are TRBV12-3 or TRBV12-4 and TRBJ1-3; TRBD1 agrees at 7 bases. The junction had 2 bases not matched to a gene; V was cut back by 5 bases and J by 1 base. CDR3 length equals 14 residues. The CDR3 is CASSPTGSGNTIYF. CDR3 coding DNA: TGTGCCAGCAGTCCGACAGGGTCTGGAAACACCATATATTTT.

This clonotype was seen only a few times. This chain joins TRBV20-1 and TRBJ2-6; the D is unclear. The CDR3 has 16 residues. With 0 bases removed from V and 0 bases from J, the gap between germline ends came to 9 bases. CDR1 DFQATT and CDR2 SNEGSKA come from the germline V gene (reference sequence). The CDR3 DNA sequence: TGCAGTGCTAGAGATAGGTCAGGCTCTGGGGCCAACGTCCTGACTTTC. As protein: CSARDRSGSGANVLTF.

This clonotype was recorded at least ten times. The rearrangement links TRBV7-3 to TRBJ2-5, with TRBD2 identical over 14 bases. Germline CDR1 is SGHTA and CDR2 is FQGTGA. V dropped 5 bases and J dropped 4; count of bases not matched to a gene: 6. This CDR3 spans 16 amino acids. DNA of the CDR3: TGTGCCAGCAGCGTTGGGACTAGCGGGAGTCTAGAGACCCAGTACTTC. Its protein product is CASSVGTSGSLETQYF.

This clonotype was seen at least ten times. The CDR3 nucleotides read TGTGCCAGCAGTTATGCGGGCGAGCAGTTCTTC. Translation: CASSYAGEQFF. V and J are TRBV6-6 and TRBJ2-1; D is possibly TRBD2 (5 bases). The CDR3 loop spans 11 amino acids. The V gene's germline CDR1 is MNHNY and CDR2 SVGAGI (reference sequence). The V end lost 3 bases, the J end lost 10 bases, and 7 bases lay between the germline ends.

J is TRBJ2-7 and V is TRBV11-2; TRBD2 aligns across 10 bases. In germline, CDR1 is SGHAT, CDR2 FQNNGV. This CDR3 comprises 15 residues. Trimming at V came to 6 bases and at J to 6 bases, leaving 11 bases not matched to a gene. This CDR3 reads CASSFLAGDGGEQYF. DNA of the CDR3: TGTGCCAGCAGTTTCCTAGCGGGAGATGGTGGCGAGCAGTACTTC. The complete variable domain, with remaining parts taken from reference TRBV11-2 and TRBJ2-7, reads EAGVAQSPRYKIIEKRQSVAFWCNPISGHATLYWYQQILGQGPKLLIQFQNNGVVDDSQLPKDRFSAERLKGVDSTLKIQPAKLEDSAVYLCASSFLAGDGGEQYFGPGTRLTVT.

This clonotype was counted only a few times. The chain is built from TRBV7-9 and TRBJ2-7; 8 bases fit TRBD1. After removal of 8 bases from V and 3 bases from J, the junction contained 12 bases not matched to a gene. This CDR3 is 15 amino acids long. Germline CDR1 and CDR2: SEHNR and FQNEAQ (reference sequence). The CDR3 coding sequence is TGTGCCAGCTCCCCGTCCGACAGGGGAATCTACGAGCAGTACTTC. This translates into CASSPSDRGIYEQYF.

The V call is TRBV7-9, the J call TRBJ2-7; tentatively, D is TRBD1 or TRBD2 (5 bases each). This CDR3 is built from 17 residues. The germline V and J ends were trimmed by 1 base and 2 bases, with 18 bases remaining between them. From germline, CDR1 is SEHNR and CDR2 FQNEAQ (reference sequence). CDR3 sequence (DNA): TGTGCCAGCAGCTTAGTCGGGCGGGCCGGGGCCACCTACGAGCAGTACTTC. Protein: CASSLVGRAGATYEQYF.

This clonotype showed up many times. The CDR3 coding sequence is TGCGCCAGCAGCCCCGTCCCGGGACAGGGCCAACTGTTTTTT. Its translation: CASSPVPGQGQLFF. V gene TRBV5-1 combines with J gene TRBJ1-4; TRBD1 matches at 9 bases. V lost 4 bases and J lost 12; bases outside the gene matches: 10. The germline V gene has CDR1 SGHRS and CDR2 YFSETQ. CDR3 length: 14 amino acids.

This clonotype has a handful of counts. V gene TRBV7-2 combines with J gene TRBJ1-2; D might be TRBD1 (6 bases). Trimming removed 5 bases at V and 8 bases at J, with 24 bases between. The CDR3 runs 16 residues. The germline CDR1 and CDR2 sequences are SGHTA and FQGNSA. The CDR3 here is CASSPREGHPMDGYTF. CDR3 in DNA: TGTGCCAGCAGCCCAAGGGAGGGACACCCTATGGACGGCTACACCTTC.

This clonotype came up a few times. The chain links TRBV9 to TRBJ2-1; TRBD2 matches at 7 bases. Trimming at V came to 0 bases and at J to 7 bases, leaving 19 bases not matched to a gene. The CDR3 has 19 residues. The germline gives CDR1 SGDLS, CDR2 YYNGEE. The CDR3 region has the DNA TGTGCCAGCAGCGTAGTGGGGCGGTCGACGGGAGGCCTTCCAAATGAGCAGTTCTTC. It translates to CASSVVGRSTGGLPNEQFF.

This clonotype was seen a handful of times. The chain joins TRBV20-1 to TRBJ2-5; a weak D match, TRBD2 (6 bases). The CDR3 is made up of 12 amino acids. Germline assignment: CDR1 DFQATT and CDR2 SNEGSKA (reference sequence). Trimming left V 2 bases short and J 5 bases short, with 9 bases between. CDR3 sequence: CSARLAGETQYF. The CDR3 bases are TGCAGTGCTAGATTGGCGGGGGAGACCCAGTACTTC.

This clonotype was seen repeatedly, ten times or more. V gene TRBV11-2 combines with J gene TRBJ2-3; possible D gene TRBD2, 6 bases. CDR3 length equals 15 residues. The V gene lost 6 bases and the J gene lost 2 bases, with 15 bases spanning the gap. Germline CDR1 is SGHAT and CDR2 is FQNNGV. The CDR3 region is CASSIIGRTTDTQYF. As DNA, the CDR3 is TGTGCCAGCAGTATAATAGGGAGGACCACAGATACGCAGTATTTT.

This clonotype was counted between two and nine times. This chain links TRBV20-1 with TRBJ1-5; TRBD1 matches at 8 bases. Per the germline V gene, CDR1 is DFQATT and CDR2 is SNEGSKA (reference sequence). The CDR3 covers 12 residues. The trim removed 8 bases at V and 4 bases at J, leaving 4 bases unmatched. As DNA, the CDR3 is TGCAGTCTGGGACAGGCGAATCAGCCCCAGCATTTT. Protein: CSLGQANQPQHF.

Many counts were recorded for this clonotype. V gene TRBV5-6 combines with J gene TRBJ2-5; D is unresolved. Germline lookup yields CDR1 SGHDT and CDR2 YYEEEE. This CDR3 is 14 amino acids long. V shed 4 bases and J shed 4 bases, with 14 bases lying between them. The CDR3 nucleotides read TGTGCCAGCAGCCCAACCAGGAGATTAGAGACCCAGTACTTC. Its protein is CASSPTRRLETQYF.

This clonotype occurred a few times. The J gene is TRBJ2-7, the V gene TRBV10-3; the match to TRBD1 covers 7 bases. The CDR3 covers 15 residues. Germline assignment: CDR1 ENHRY and CDR2 SYGVKD. V dropped 2 bases and J dropped 2; count of bases not matched to a gene: 6. The CDR3: CAISEARDSPYEQYF. CDR3 coding DNA: TGTGCCATCAGTGAGGCCAGGGACAGCCCCTACGAGCAGTACTTC.

V and J are TRBV5-6 and TRBJ2-5; 15 nucleotides line up with TRBD2. Trimming removed 7 bases from V and 5 bases from J; junction bases left unmatched: 6. From germline, CDR1 is SGHDT and CDR2 YYEEEE. The CDR3 covers 15 residues. CDR3: CASSRTSGRAETQYF. The CDR3 nucleotides are TGTGCCAGCTCCAGGACTAGCGGGAGGGCCGAGACCCAGTACTTC. Together with reference TRBV5-6 and TRBJ2-5, the CDR3 gives the full variable domain: DAGVTQSPTHLIKTRGQQVTLRCSPKSGHDTVSWYQQALGQGPQFIFQYYEEEERQRGNFPDRFSGHQFPNYSSELNVNALLLGDSALYLCASSRTSGRAETQYFGPGTRLLVL.

This chain links TRBV5-4 with TRBJ2-5; D is ambiguous. The V end was cut by 1 base, the J end by 2 bases, with 6 bases between. The CDR3 totals 13 residues. Per germline, CDR1 SGHNT and CDR2 YYREEE (reference sequence). As DNA, the CDR3 is TGTGCCAGCAGCTTGAACAAGCAAGAGACCCAGTACTTC. Protein sequence: CASSLNKQETQYF.

The chain links TRBV5-6 to TRBJ2-1; no clear D gene. The germline gives CDR1 SGHDT, CDR2 YYEEEE. The CDR3 consists of 16 residues. Trimming cost V 4 bases and J 4 bases, with 18 bases left between them. In nucleotides, the CDR3 is TGTGCCAGCAGCCGACGGACCGAGAGTCTTTACAATGAGCAGTTCTTC. This codes for CASSRRTESLYNEQFF.